This paragraph reports one TCR beta chain. This entry is derived from a study of T-cell reconstitution after alpha-beta-depleted transplantation in children. For TCRbeta, the library was prepared with unique molecular identifiers. One entry per CDR3 protein, called by TCRdb with MiXCR from the PCR reads. The table lists about 610,000 distinct CDR3 sequences, about 10% of them singletons. V dropped 4 bases and J dropped 6; count of bases not matched to a gene: 0. The length of the CDR3 is 12 residues. Germline V gives CDR1 MDHEN, CDR2 SYDVKM. The sample here was PBMCs from the stem cell graft donor, taken from the stem cell graft. This chain links TRBV28 with TRBJ2-4; 7 nucleotides agree with TRBD1. The sequence was collected from a human donor who donated a stem cell graft to a child with acute myeloid leukemia. CDR3 residues: CASSYRGNIQYF. The CDR3 DNA follows: TGTGCCAGCAGTTACAGGGGAAACATTCAGTACTTC.